A selection of T cell receptor beta chains follows, all from one sample in a study of technical replicates of blood from several donors. TCRdb's copy holds only in-frame clones and misses some; the assay was immunoSEQ multiplex PCR. Of approximately 93,000 clones listed, 94% are singletons. The material sequenced was T cells isolated from PBMCs. These receptors all come from a human donor in good health. The CDR3 runs from the conserved cysteine through the conserved F or W. D genes are given only for firm matches. Size values are once, few and many counts, or a class for expanded clones, and some rows have none.

d_gene: .
abundance: .
v_gene: TRBV7-9
j_gene: TRBJ1-1
CDR3nt: TGTGCCAGCAGCCAAGGGGCTTACACTGAAGCTTTCTTT
CDR3aa: CASSQGAYTEAFF

d_gene: TRBD1
abundance: .
v_gene: TRBV9
j_gene: TRBJ1-1
CDR3nt: TGTGCCAGCAGCGTTTCAGGGGGCATGAACACTGAAGCTTTCTTT
CDR3aa: CASSVSGGMNTEAFF

d_gene: TRBD2
abundance: .
v_gene: TRBV9
j_gene: TRBJ2-1
CDR3nt: TGTGCCAGCAGCGTAGCGGGGGGGTCGCCAGGTGAGCAGTTCTTC
CDR3aa: CASSVAGGSPGEQFF

d_gene: TRBD1
abundance: .
v_gene: TRBV19
j_gene: TRBJ1-1
CDR3nt: TGTGCCACGGTTCCCAGGGGGCTGAACACTGAAGCTTTCTTT
CDR3aa: CATVPRGLNTEAFF

d_gene: .
abundance: .
v_gene: TRBV18
j_gene: TRBJ1-1
CDR3nt: TGTGCCAGCTCACCCCAGGGCGGTAGGGCTGAAGCTTTCTTT
CDR3aa: CASSPQGGRAEAFF

d_gene: .
abundance: .
v_gene: TRBV19
j_gene: TRBJ2-1
CDR3nt: TGTGCCAGTAGTATTGGAGGCTCCTACAATGAGCAGTTCTTC
CDR3aa: CASSIGGSYNEQFF

d_gene: TRBD2
abundance: once
v_gene: TRBV19
j_gene: TRBJ2-5
CDR3nt: TGTGCCAGTAGTATGGGACTAGCGATCGGAGAGACCCAGTACTTC
CDR3aa: CASSMGLAIGETQYF

d_gene: .
abundance: .
v_gene: TRBV19
j_gene: TRBJ2-2
CDR3nt: TGTGCCAGTAGTCCCCCAGGGCACAGTAGGAACACCGGGGAGCTGTTTTTT
CDR3aa: CASSPPGHSRNTGELFF

d_gene: .
abundance: .
v_gene: TRBV4-1
j_gene: TRBJ1-5
CDR3nt: TGCGCCAGCAGCCAAGATCGGAATCAGCCCCAGCATTTT
CDR3aa: CASSQDRNQPQHF

d_gene: .
abundance: .
v_gene: TRBV5-1
j_gene: TRBJ1-1
CDR3nt: TGCGCCAGCAAAACAGGTTTGAACACTGAAGCTTTCTTT
CDR3aa: CASKTGLNTEAFF

d_gene: TRBD1
abundance: .
v_gene: TRBV7-9
j_gene: TRBJ2-7
CDR3nt: TGTGCCAGCAGTTCTCCGGGACAGAGTTACGAGCAGTACTTC
CDR3aa: CASSSPGQSYEQYF

d_gene: .
abundance: .
v_gene: TRBV5-1
j_gene: TRBJ1-2
CDR3nt: TGCGCCAGCAGCTTGGACAGTTCTACGGTTGGTGGCTACACCTTC
CDR3aa: CASSLDSSTVGGYTF

d_gene: .
abundance: .
v_gene: TRBV10-3
j_gene: TRBJ2-7
CDR3nt: TGTGCCATCAATTTGGGGGGGCGTAACTACGAGCAGTACTTC
CDR3aa: CAINLGGRNYEQYF

d_gene: TRBD2
abundance: .
v_gene: TRBV5-1
j_gene: TRBJ2-5
CDR3nt: TGCGCCAGCACCCGCATGACTAGCGGGGGCGCTGAGACCCAGTACTTC
CDR3aa: CASTRMTSGGAETQYF

d_gene: TRBD2
abundance: .
v_gene: TRBV19
j_gene: TRBJ2-1
CDR3nt: TGTGCCAGTATATATAGCGGAGGACTAGCGGGACGGGGTGAGCAGTTCTTC
CDR3aa: CASIYSGGLAGRGEQFF

d_gene: .
abundance: .
v_gene: TRBV30
j_gene: TRBJ2-7
CDR3nt: TGTGCCTGGAGTACGATCTCAGGGTCTCAGCAGTACTTC
CDR3aa: CAWSTISGSQQYF

d_gene: .
abundance: .
v_gene: TRBV29-1
j_gene: TRBJ2-6
CDR3nt: TGCAGCGTTCCAGGGGTCACTCATTCTGGGGCCAACGTCCTGACTTTC
CDR3aa: CSVPGVTHSGANVLTF

d_gene: .
abundance: .
v_gene: TRBV5-1
j_gene: TRBJ1-3
CDR3nt: TGCGCCAGCAGCTTGGACAGGGCCGGAAACACCATATATTTT
CDR3aa: CASSLDRAGNTIYF

d_gene: TRBD1
abundance: .
v_gene: TRBV6-1
j_gene: TRBJ1-2
CDR3nt: TGTGCCAGCAGTGGCACCGGGACAGTTAACTATGGCTACACCTTC
CDR3aa: CASSGTGTVNYGYTF

d_gene: .
abundance: few
v_gene: TRBV5-1
j_gene: TRBJ1-2
CDR3nt: TGCGCCAGCAGCCGCGACAGGAGTGGGAGCTACACCTTC
CDR3aa: CASSRDRSGSYTF

d_gene: .
abundance: once
v_gene: TRBV5-1
j_gene: TRBJ2-5
CDR3nt: TGCGCCAGCAGCTTGGCAGAAACCTACCAAGAGACCCAGTACTTC
CDR3aa: CASSLAETYQETQYF

d_gene: TRBD1
abundance: .
v_gene: TRBV5-1
j_gene: TRBJ1-4
CDR3nt: TGCGCCAGCAGCCCATACGACAGGGGAATTATATCGGCAACTAATGAAAAACTGTTTTTT
CDR3aa: CASSPYDRGIISATNEKLFF

d_gene: TRBD1
abundance: .
v_gene: TRBV4-1
j_gene: TRBJ2-7
CDR3nt: TGCGCCAGCAGCCAAACCCGACAGGGACAGGTGCGGAGCGAGCAGTACTTC
CDR3aa: CASSQTRQGQVRSEQYF